The T cell receptor beta chain described here comes from a study of shared clonotypes between healthy human individuals. Turning to the study itself: Per-donor plates numbered three CD4 naive, three CD4 memory, two CD8 naive and one CD8 memory.

Assay: immunoSEQ multiplex PCR; the TCRdb copy retains only in-frame clones and omits some. Of 2 million or so clones in the sample, approximately 94% are singletons; the top ten hold about 1.1%. V lost 5 bases and J lost 4, with 14 bases in between. CDR1 is MNHEY and CDR2 is SMNVEV in the germline V gene (reference sequence). The CDR3 has 14 amino acids. CD8 cells regarded as naive lacked CD45RO, were positively chosen for CCR7, and omitted terminally differentiated effector memory CD45RA+ cells. Sequenced sample: naive CD8+ T cells sorted from blood. The TCR originated in a man younger than 35 in good health. V is TRBV27 and J is TRBJ2-5; D perhaps matches TRBD1 (6 bases). The CDR3 DNA sequence: TGTGCCAGCAGTGAAACAGGGATTGGAGAGACCCAGTACTTC. Its translation is CASSETGIGETQYF.